This is a list of T cell receptor beta chains from one sample in a study of vaccination effects on CD4 cells after COVID-19. Their antigens remain unidentified. TCRdb's copy holds only in-frame clones and misses some; the assay was immunoSEQ multiplex PCR. Of 37,000 or so clones listed, roughly 62% are singletons. The source was CD4+ T cells from PBMCs cultured with HCoV-OC43 spike peptides, collected before COVID-19 vaccination. These receptors all stem from a human donor who received a COVID-19 vaccine. Both conserved end residues are part of each CDR3. D genes are given only for firm matches. A row's size may be missing; if present it is once, few, many or a size class.

TGTGCCAGCAGCGCCACTAGCGCTGGCTGGGCGGCCAAAAACATTCAGTACTTC | CASSATSAGWAAKNIQYF | - | TRBV9 | TRBD2 | TRBJ2-4
TGTGCCAGCAGTTACGAGGTACAGAAGGGGGAGACTGAAGCTTTCTTT | CASSYEVQKGETEAFF | - | TRBV6-2/TRBV6-3 | - | TRBJ1-1
TGCAGTGCTAGTGCAGATAGCAATCAGCCCCAGCATTTT | CSASADSNQPQHF | - | TRBV20-1 | - | TRBJ1-5
TGTGCCAGCAGCCAAGAACGACTAGCGGGCTACAATGAGCAGTTCTTC | CASSQERLAGYNEQFF | - | TRBV3-1/TRBV3-2 | TRBD2 | TRBJ2-1
TGTGCCAGTAGTATAGCGGACAGCCAGCAGTACTTC | CASSIADSQQYF | once | TRBV19 | - | TRBJ2-7
TGTGCCAGCAGCTCGACAGGGCTCCGCCAAGAGACCCAGTACTTC | CASSSTGLRQETQYF | once | TRBV11-1 | TRBD1 | TRBJ2-5
TGTGCCAGCAGCTTACGGGGAACTGGAAACACCATATATTTT | CASSLRGTGNTIYF | - | TRBV11-2 | - | TRBJ1-3
TGTGCCAGCAGCGCAGGGGTCTCTGGGGCCAACGTCCTGACTTTC | CASSAGVSGANVLTF | - | TRBV7-6 | - | TRBJ2-6
TGTGCCAGCAGAACCCTCTATACCCCCTACGAGCAGTACTTC | CASRTLYTPYEQYF | once | TRBV6-5 | - | TRBJ2-7
TGTGCCAGCAGTTTATCGGATTCACCCCTCCACTTT | CASSLSDSPLHF | - | TRBV12-3/TRBV12-4 | - | TRBJ1-6
TGTGCCACCTCAAAGGGGGACGGCACCTACGAGCAGTACTTC | CATSKGDGTYEQYF | - | TRBV7-6 | - | TRBJ2-7
TGCGCCAGCAGCCAAGAGTCTAGCGGGAGGGCCTACGAGCAGTACTTC | CASSQESSGRAYEQYF | few | TRBV4-1 | TRBD2 | TRBJ2-7
TGTGCCAGCAGCAGAGCAGGATACAATCAGCCCCAGCATTTT | CASSRAGYNQPQHF | - | TRBV27 | - | TRBJ1-5
TGCGCCAGCAGCTTGGACTTAAACACCGGGGAGCTGTTTTTT | CASSLDLNTGELFF | once | TRBV5-1 | - | TRBJ2-2
TGTGCCACCAGCTTCCCTCAAGTCTCTGGAAACACCATATATTTT | CATSFPQVSGNTIYF | - | TRBV15 | - | TRBJ1-3
TGTGCCAGCGGGAGGCTCTATAGCAATCAGCCCCAGCATTTT | CASGRLYSNQPQHF | few | TRBV6-5 | - | TRBJ1-5
TGTGCCAGCAGCCAAGCGGGGACAGGGAGTAATTCACCCCTCCACTTT | CASSQAGTGSNSPLHF | few | TRBV3-1/TRBV3-2 | TRBD1 | TRBJ1-6
TGCGCCAGTGGTCTGGCGTCAAACACCGGGGAGCTGTTTTTT | CASGLASNTGELFF | - | TRBV5-1 | - | TRBJ2-2
TGCAGTGCCCAGGGCCTCGGCGAGCAGTACTTC | CSAQGLGEQYF | - | TRBV20-1 | - | TRBJ2-7
TGTGCCAGCAGCCGAACGCTTGTCGATTCACCCCTCCACTTT | CASSRTLVDSPLHF | - | TRBV14 | - | TRBJ1-6
TGTGCCAGTAGTATAGCCGAGGGACAGAAATATGGCTACACCTTC | CASSIAEGQKYGYTF | - | TRBV19 | TRBD1 | TRBJ1-2
TGCGCCAGCAGCCACGGAACAGGCCGGGGCAGCAAACCTAGCAATCAGCCCCAGCATTTT | CASSHGTGRGSKPSNQPQHF | - | TRBV4-1 | - | TRBJ1-5
TGTGCCAGCAGTTTGGACAGTTTACGGAATCAGCCCCAGCATTTT | CASSLDSLRNQPQHF | once | TRBV27 | - | TRBJ1-5
TGTGCCAGCTCACCCGGGGCCTCAACCTACGAGCAGTACTTC | CASSPGASTYEQYF | - | TRBV18 | - | TRBJ2-7
TGTGCCAGCAGACCGGGACAGGGCGCTTTCAATCAGCCCCAGCATTTT | CASRPGQGAFNQPQHF | - | TRBV7-2 | TRBD1 | TRBJ1-5
TGTGCCAGCAGCCCGGTTCGTCCCTACGAGCAGTACTTC | CASSPVRPYEQYF | - | TRBV7-9 | - | TRBJ2-7
TGTGCCAGTAGTGACAGGGGGCAGGGCAATCAGCCCCAGCATTTT | CASSDRGQGNQPQHF | - | TRBV19 | TRBD1 | TRBJ1-5
TGTGCCAGCAGTTACTCGGGCTACCGAACCTACGAGCAGTACTTC | CASSYSGYRTYEQYF | - | TRBV6-5 | - | TRBJ2-7
TGTGCCAGCAGTTACTCATCAGGGGAACAGCCCCAGCATTTT | CASSYSSGEQPQHF | - | TRBV6-6 | - | TRBJ1-5
TGTGCTAGTGGTTTGGTAGGGGGAACTGAAGCTTTCTTT | CASGLVGGTEAFF | - | TRBV12-5 | - | TRBJ1-1
TGTGCCAGCGGTAGTAACTATGGCTACACCTTC | CASGSNYGYTF | once | TRBV28 | - | TRBJ1-2
TGTGCCAGCAATGCCCCGTTCACAGATACGCAGTATTTT | CASNAPFTDTQYF | once | TRBV2 | - | TRBJ2-3
TGTGCCAGCAGCTTACAACAGAACACTGAAGCTTTCTTT | CASSLQQNTEAFF | few | TRBV7-9 | - | TRBJ1-1
TGTGCCAGCAGCTTAGGCCAGGGAGAACAGCCCCAGCATTTT | CASSLGQGEQPQHF | - | TRBV7-9 | - | TRBJ1-5
TGCAGTGCTAGTTCTACAGACGAAAAACTGTTTTTT | CSASSTDEKLFF | once | TRBV20-1 | - | TRBJ1-4
TGCGCCAGCAGCCCCGGATGGATGGGGGGCTTTACCTACGAGCAGTACTTC | CASSPGWMGGFTYEQYF | once | TRBV4-1 | - | TRBJ2-7
TGCGCCAGCAGCTTGGGGACAGGGGGAACCGGGGAGCTGTTTTTT | CASSLGTGGTGELFF | - | TRBV5-1 | TRBD1 | TRBJ2-2
TGCAGTGCAGGGGGCCAAGAGACCCAGTACTTC | CSAGGQETQYF | once | TRBV20-1 | - | TRBJ2-5
TGCGCCAGCACCAACGGACAGGACGCCTATGGCTACACCTTC | CASTNGQDAYGYTF | medium-sized | TRBV5-1 | TRBD1 | TRBJ1-2
TGTGCCAGCAGCTATAGGGACCGTGAAGCTTTCTTT | CASSYRDREAFF | - | TRBV11-3 | - | TRBJ1-1
TGTGCCAGCAGCCGGAGTCAGGGTACTGAAGCTTTCTTT | CASSRSQGTEAFF | - | TRBV11-3 | - | TRBJ1-1
TGTGCCAGCAGTTACTCGAGTAGTTTTGGGGTAGCCCACAATGAGCAGTTCTTC | CASSYSSSFGVAHNEQFF | - | TRBV6-2/TRBV6-3 | - | TRBJ2-1
TGTGCCAGCAGCTCGATCTTGGGGGACTACATTCAGTACTTC | CASSSILGDYIQYF | few | TRBV11-2 | - | TRBJ2-4
TGTGCCAGCAGCTTAGACCTCAGAATCTATAATTCACCCCTCCACTTT | CASSLDLRIYNSPLHF | once | TRBV7-2 | - | TRBJ1-6
TGTGCCAGTAGTATGAACAGGGGCTATGGCTACACCTTC | CASSMNRGYGYTF | - | TRBV19 | TRBD1 | TRBJ1-2
TGTGCCAGCACCCCGACAGGGGGCGGCTATGGCTACACCTTC | CASTPTGGGYGYTF | - | TRBV27 | TRBD1 | TRBJ1-2
TGCGCCAGCAGCGACAGGGAAAACCAAGAGACCCAGTACTTC | CASSDRENQETQYF | - | TRBV4-1 | TRBD1 | TRBJ2-5
TGCGCCAGCAGCTTAACAGGGCAAGGACGTGAGCTGTTTTTT | CASSLTGQGRELFF | - | TRBV5-1 | - | TRBJ2-2
TGTGCCACCAGCAGAGATGTCGAGACCCAGTACTTC | CATSRDVETQYF | - | TRBV15 | - | TRBJ2-5
TGTGCCAGCAGTCCGGGAAGTTCAGACCAAGAGACCCAGTACTTC | CASSPGSSDQETQYF | - | TRBV3-1/TRBV3-2 | - | TRBJ2-5
TGCGCCAGCAGCTTGGGAACTGAAGCTTTCTTT | CASSLGTEAFF | many | TRBV5-1 | - | TRBJ1-1
TGTGCCAGCAGTGTCCGGGGGGAGGAGACCCAGTACTTC | CASSVRGEETQYF | - | TRBV2 | TRBD2 | TRBJ2-5
TGCGCCAGCAGCCGAAAGACAAGTGCTGAGCAGTTCTTC | CASSRKTSAEQFF | - | TRBV4-1 | - | TRBJ2-1
TGTGCCAGCAGCTTTAGGGCAGGGTCGGAGACCCAGTACTTC | CASSFRAGSETQYF | - | TRBV5-4 | - | TRBJ2-5
TGTGCCAGCTCACCAGGGATCCCTTATGGCTACACCTTC | CASSPGIPYGYTF | - | TRBV18 | - | TRBJ1-2
TGCGCCAGCAGCTCGACGGGCACCGGGGCTGAGCAGTTCTTC | CASSSTGTGAEQFF | few | TRBV5-1 | - | TRBJ2-1
TGTGCCAGCAGTTCAGAGACTCCAGGGGGCGCGCTTGAAGCTTTCTTT | CASSSETPGGALEAFF | few | TRBV6-5 | TRBD1 | TRBJ1-1
TGTGCCAGCAGCCAAGGGGGACAGGGTGGTGGCTACACCTTC | CASSQGGQGGGYTF | - | TRBV3-1/TRBV3-2 | TRBD1 | TRBJ1-2
TGTGCCAGCAGCGCACGGACAGGTTATAATTCACCCCTCCACTTT | CASSARTGYNSPLHF | few | TRBV3-1/TRBV3-2 | TRBD1 | TRBJ1-6